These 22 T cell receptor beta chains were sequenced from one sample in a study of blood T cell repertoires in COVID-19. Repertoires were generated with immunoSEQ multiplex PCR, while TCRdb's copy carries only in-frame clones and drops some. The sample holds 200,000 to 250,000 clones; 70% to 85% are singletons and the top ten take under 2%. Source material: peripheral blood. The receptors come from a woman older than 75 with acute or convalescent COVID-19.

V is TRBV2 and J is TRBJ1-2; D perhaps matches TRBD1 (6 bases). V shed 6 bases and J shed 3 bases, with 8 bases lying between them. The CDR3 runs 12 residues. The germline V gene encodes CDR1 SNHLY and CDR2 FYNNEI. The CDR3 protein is CASSRQDYGYTF. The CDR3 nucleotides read TGTGCCAGCAGCAGACAGGACTATGGCTACACCTTC.

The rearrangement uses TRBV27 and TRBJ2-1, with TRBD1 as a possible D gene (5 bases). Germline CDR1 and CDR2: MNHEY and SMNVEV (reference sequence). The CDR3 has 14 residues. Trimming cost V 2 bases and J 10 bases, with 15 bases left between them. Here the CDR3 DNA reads TGTGCCAGCAGTTTAGTCCAAGGGGTAGGGGAGCAGTTCTTC. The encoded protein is CASSLVQGVGEQFF.

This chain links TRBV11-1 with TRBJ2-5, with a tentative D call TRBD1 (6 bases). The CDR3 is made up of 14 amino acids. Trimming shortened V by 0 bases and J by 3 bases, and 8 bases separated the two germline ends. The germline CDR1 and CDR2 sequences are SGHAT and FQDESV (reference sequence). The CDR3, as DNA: TGTGCCAGCAGCTTAGCCGGGACAAAAGAGACCCAGTACTTC. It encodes CASSLAGTKETQYF.

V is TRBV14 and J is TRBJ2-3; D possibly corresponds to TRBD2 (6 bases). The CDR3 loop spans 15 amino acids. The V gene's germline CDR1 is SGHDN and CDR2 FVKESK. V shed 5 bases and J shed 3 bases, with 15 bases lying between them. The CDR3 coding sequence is TGTGCCAGCAGCAAGACCTTAAGCGGGACAGATACGCAGTATTTT. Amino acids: CASSKTLSGTDTQYF. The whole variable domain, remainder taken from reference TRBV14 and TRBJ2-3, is EAGVTQFPSHSVIEKGQTVTLRCDPISGHDNLYWYRRVMGKEIKFLLHFVKESKQDESGMPNNRFLAERTGGTYSTLKVQPAELEDSGVYFCASSKTLSGTDTQYFGPGTRLTVL.

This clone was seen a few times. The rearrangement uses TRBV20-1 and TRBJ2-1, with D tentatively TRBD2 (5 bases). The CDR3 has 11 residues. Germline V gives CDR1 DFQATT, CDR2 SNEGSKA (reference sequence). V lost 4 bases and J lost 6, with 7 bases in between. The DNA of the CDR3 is TGCAGTGCTACTCGGGGCAATGAGCAGTTCTTC. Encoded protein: CSATRGNEQFF.

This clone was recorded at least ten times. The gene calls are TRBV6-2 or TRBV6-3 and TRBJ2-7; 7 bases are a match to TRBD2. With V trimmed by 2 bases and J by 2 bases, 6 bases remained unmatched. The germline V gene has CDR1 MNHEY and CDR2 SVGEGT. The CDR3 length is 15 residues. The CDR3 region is CASSYPTSPTYEQYF. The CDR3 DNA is TGTGCCAGCAGTTACCCGACTAGCCCAACCTACGAGCAGTACTTC.

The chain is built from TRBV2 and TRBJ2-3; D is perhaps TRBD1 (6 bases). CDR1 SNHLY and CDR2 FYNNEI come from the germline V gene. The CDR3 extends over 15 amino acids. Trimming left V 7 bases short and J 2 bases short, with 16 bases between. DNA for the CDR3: TGTGCCAGCACGCCCGCCGGGACATTCACAGATACGCAGTATTTT. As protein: CASTPAGTFTDTQYF.

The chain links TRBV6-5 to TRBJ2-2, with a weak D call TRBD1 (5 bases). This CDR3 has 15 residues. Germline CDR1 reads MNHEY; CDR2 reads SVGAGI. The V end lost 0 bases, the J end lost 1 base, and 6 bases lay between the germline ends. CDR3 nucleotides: TGTGCCAGCAGTTACTCGGACAAGAACACCGGGGAGCTGTTTTTT. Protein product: CASSYSDKNTGELFF.

The CDR3 DNA follows: TGTGCCAGCAGTGAGACTAGCGGGCTGTCCTACAATGAGCAGTTCTTC. As protein: CASSETSGLSYNEQFF. The rearrangement joins TRBV28 to TRBJ2-1; TRBD2 agrees at 10 bases. The ends lost 5 bases at V and 1 base at J; junction bases unmatched: 5. This CDR3 has 16 residues. Germline CDR1 is MDHEN and CDR2 is SYDVKM.

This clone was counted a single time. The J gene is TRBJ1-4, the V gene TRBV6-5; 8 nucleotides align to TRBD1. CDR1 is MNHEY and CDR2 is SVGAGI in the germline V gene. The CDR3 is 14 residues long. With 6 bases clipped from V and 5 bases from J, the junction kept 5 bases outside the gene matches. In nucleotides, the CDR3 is TGTGCCAGCAGGGCAGGGGGCTTCAATGAAAAACTGTTTTTT. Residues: CASRAGGFNEKLFF.

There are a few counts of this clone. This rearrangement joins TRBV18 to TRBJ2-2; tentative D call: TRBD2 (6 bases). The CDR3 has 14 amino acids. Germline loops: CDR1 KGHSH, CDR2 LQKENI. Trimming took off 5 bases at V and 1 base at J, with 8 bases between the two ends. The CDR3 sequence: CASSAGRNTGELFF. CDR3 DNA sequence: TGTGCCAGCTCAGCCGGGAGGAACACCGGGGAGCTGTTTTTT.

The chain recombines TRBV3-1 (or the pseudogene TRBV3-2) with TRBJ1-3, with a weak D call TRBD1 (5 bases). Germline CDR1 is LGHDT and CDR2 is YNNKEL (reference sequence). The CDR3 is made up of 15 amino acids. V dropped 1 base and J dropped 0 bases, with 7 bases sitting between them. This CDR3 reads CASSQGTHSGNTIYF. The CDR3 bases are TGTGCCAGCAGCCAAGGGACACACTCTGGAAACACCATATATTTT.

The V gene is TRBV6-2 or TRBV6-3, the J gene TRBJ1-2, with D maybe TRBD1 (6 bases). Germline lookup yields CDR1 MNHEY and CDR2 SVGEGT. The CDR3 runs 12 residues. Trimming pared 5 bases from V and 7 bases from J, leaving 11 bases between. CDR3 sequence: CASSLQGFGYTF. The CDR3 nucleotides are TGTGCCAGCAGTCTACAGGGTTTTGGCTACACCTTC.

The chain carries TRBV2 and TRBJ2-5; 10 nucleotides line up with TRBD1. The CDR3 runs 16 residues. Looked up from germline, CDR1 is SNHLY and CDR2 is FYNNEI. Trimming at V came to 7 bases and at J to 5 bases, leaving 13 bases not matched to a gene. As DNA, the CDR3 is TGTGCCAGCACTAGACGAGTGACAGGGGGCAGGGAGACCCAGTACTTC. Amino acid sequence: CASTRRVTGGRETQYF.

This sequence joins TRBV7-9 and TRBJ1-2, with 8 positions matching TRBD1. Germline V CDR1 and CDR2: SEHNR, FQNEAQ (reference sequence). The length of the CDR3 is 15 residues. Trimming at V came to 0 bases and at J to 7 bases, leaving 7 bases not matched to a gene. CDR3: CASSLATGGVGGYTF. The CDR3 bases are TGTGCCAGCAGCTTAGCCACAGGGGGTGTGGGTGGCTACACCTTC.

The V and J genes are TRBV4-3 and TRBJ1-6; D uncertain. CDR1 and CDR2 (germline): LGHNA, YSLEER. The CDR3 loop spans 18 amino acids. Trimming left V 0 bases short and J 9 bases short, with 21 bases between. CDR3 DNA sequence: TGCGCCAGCAGCCAAGACCTCCCCGTCCGGGTAAGGTTTTCACCCCTCCACTTT. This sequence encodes CASSQDLPVRVRFSPLHF.

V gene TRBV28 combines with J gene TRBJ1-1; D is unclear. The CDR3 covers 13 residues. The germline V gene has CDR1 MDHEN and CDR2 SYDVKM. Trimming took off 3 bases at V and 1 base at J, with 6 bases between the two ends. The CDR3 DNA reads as TGTGCCAGCAGTTTGGCAGAGAACACTGAAGCTTTCTTT. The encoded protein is CASSLAENTEAFF.

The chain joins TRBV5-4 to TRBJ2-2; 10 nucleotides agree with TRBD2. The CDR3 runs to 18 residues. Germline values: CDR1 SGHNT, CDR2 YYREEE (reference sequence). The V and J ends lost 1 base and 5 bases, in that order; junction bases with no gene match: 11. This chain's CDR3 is CASSLNSGGTVRTGELFF. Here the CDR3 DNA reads TGTGCCAGCAGCTTGAATAGCGGGGGGACCGTTAGAACCGGGGAGCTGTTTTTT.

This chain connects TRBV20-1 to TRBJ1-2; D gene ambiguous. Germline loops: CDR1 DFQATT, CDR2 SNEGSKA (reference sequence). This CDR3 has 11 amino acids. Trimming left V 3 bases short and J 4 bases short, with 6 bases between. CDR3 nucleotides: TGCAGTGCTAGCCGGAGCTATGGCTACACCTTC. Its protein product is CSASRSYGYTF.

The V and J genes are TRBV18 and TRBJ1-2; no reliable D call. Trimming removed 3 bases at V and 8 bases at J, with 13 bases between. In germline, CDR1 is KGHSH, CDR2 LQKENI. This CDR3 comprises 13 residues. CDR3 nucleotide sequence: TGTGCCAGCTCACCCGGCCTTGAGGAAGGCTACACCTTC. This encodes CASSPGLEEGYTF. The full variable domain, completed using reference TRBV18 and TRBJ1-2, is NAGVMQNPRHLVRRRGQEARLRCSPMKGHSHVYWYRQLPEEGLKFMVYLQKENIIDESGMPKERFSAEFPKEGPSILRIQQVVRGDSAAYFCASSPGLEEGYTFGSGTRLTVV.

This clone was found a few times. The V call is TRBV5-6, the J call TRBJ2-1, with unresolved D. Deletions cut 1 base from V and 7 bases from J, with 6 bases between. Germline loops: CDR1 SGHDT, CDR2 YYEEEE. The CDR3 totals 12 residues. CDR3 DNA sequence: TGTGCCAGCAGCTTGTTTAAAAATGAGCAGTTCTTC. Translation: CASSLFKNEQFF.

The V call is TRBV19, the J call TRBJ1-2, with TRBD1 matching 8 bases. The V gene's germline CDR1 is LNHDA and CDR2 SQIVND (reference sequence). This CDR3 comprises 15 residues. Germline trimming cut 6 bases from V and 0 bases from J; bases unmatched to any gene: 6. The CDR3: CASRYRGVSNYGYTF. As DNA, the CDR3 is TGTGCCAGTAGGTACAGGGGGGTTTCTAACTATGGCTACACCTTC.